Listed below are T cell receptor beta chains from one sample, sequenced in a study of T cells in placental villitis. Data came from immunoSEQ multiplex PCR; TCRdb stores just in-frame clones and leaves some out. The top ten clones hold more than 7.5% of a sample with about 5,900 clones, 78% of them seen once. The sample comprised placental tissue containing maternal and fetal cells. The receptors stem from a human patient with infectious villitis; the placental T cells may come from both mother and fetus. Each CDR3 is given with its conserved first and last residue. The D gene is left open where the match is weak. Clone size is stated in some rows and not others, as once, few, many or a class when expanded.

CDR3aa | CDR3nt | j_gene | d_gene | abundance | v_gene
CASSQDLQRGAQNEQFF | TGCGCCAGCAGCCAAGACTTACAGCGGGGGGCTCAAAATGAGCAGTTCTTC | TRBJ2-1 | TRBD2 | . | TRBV4-1
CATPDRTNYEQYF | TGTGCCACCCCGGACAGGACGAACTACGAGCAGTACTTC | TRBJ2-7 | . | . | TRBV21-1
CASSLPGQNTEAFF | TGTGCCAGCAGTCTACCGGGACAGAACACTGAAGCTTTCTTT | TRBJ1-1 | . | . | TRBV28
CASRPRGADGYTF | TGTGCCAGCAGGCCTCGGGGGGCGGATGGCTACACCTTC | TRBJ1-2 | . | . | TRBV28
CTSSPRTGGYTF | TGTACCAGCAGTCCTCGAACTGGAGGCTACACCTTC | TRBJ1-2 | . | . | TRBV27
CSVGQGHPSGANVLTF | TGCAGCGTCGGACAGGGTCATCCCTCTGGGGCCAACGTCCTGACTTTC | TRBJ2-6 | TRBD1 | . | TRBV29-1
CASSSGTTLCSF | TGTGCCAGCAGTTCCGGGACTACCTTGTGCTCCTTC | TRBJ2-7 | TRBD2 | . | TRBV12-3/TRBV12-4
CASSVPNEKLFF | TGTGCCAGTAGTGTCCCAAATGAAAAACTGTTTTTT | TRBJ1-4 | . | . | TRBV19
CASSIDGWYNEQFF | TGTGCCAGTAGTATAGACGGGTGGTACAATGAGCAGTTCTTC | TRBJ2-1 | . | few | TRBV19
CASSMGPRYEQYF | TGTGCCAGTAGTATGGGACCCCGCTACGAGCAGTACTTC | TRBJ2-7 | . | . | TRBV19
CASSLSGGLGNEKLFF | TGTGCCAGCAGTTTATCGGGGGGGCTTGGTAATGAAAAACTGTTTTTT | TRBJ1-4 | . | . | TRBV28
CASSPLDGTSTDTQYF | TGTGCCAGCTCACCACTTGACGGGACTAGCACAGATACGCAGTATTTT | TRBJ2-3 | . | once | TRBV18
CASSQGRQGAVRSPLHF | TGTGCCAGCAGCCAAGGAAGACAGGGGGCGGTTCGTTCACCCCTCCACTTT | TRBJ1-6 | TRBD1 | . | TRBV14
CASSLGGGQPQHF | TGTGCCAGCAGCTTAGGGGGCGGCCAGCCCCAGCATTTT | TRBJ1-5 | . | . | TRBV7-9
CASSKGYRDRNTEAFF | TGTGCCAGCAGCAAAGGTTACCGGGACAGGAACACTGAAGCTTTCTTT | TRBJ1-1 | . | few | TRBV21-1
CASSQGAFNTEAFF | TGTGCCAGCAGCCAAGGAGCTTTCAACACTGAAGCTTTCTTT | TRBJ1-1 | . | few | TRBV7-2
CASSGAYGYTF | TGTGCCAGCAGCGGGGCCTATGGCTACACCTTC | TRBJ1-2 | . | . | TRBV12-3/TRBV12-4
CASSPRDSRYYNEQFF | TGTGCCAGCAGCCCCCGGGATAGCCGATACTACAATGAGCAGTTCTTC | TRBJ2-1 | . | few | TRBV7-8
CASSQTGQGFYYEQYF | TGTGCCAGCAGCCAAACGGGACAGGGTTTTTACTACGAGCAGTACTTC | TRBJ2-7 | TRBD1 | . | TRBV3-1/TRBV3-2
CASSARRGTEAFF | TGTGCCAGCAGCGCCCGGCGTGGCACTGAAGCTTTCTTT | TRBJ1-1 | . | few | TRBV11-3
CASSPTHGTDTQYF | TGTGCCAGCAGCCCCACCCACGGCACAGATACGCAGTATTTT | TRBJ2-3 | . | . | TRBV11-2
CASSHDTPIAGGRNEQFF | TGTGCCAGCAGCCACGATACGCCTATAGCGGGGGGCCGCAATGAACAGTTCTTC | TRBJ2-1 | TRBD2 | . | TRBV14